The 28 T cell receptor beta chains given below trace back to one sample, sequenced in a study of blood T cells in healthy people across ages (dated by TCRdb to the mid-2010s). Library construction relied on 5' RACE. The instrument was an Illumina HiSeq 2500. A second roughly 7 to 11 cycle PCR used a sample-barcoded 5' primer and a J-beta primer mix. TCRdb reprocessing: public reads trimmed at Q25 with fastp, clones called with MiXCR, in-frame beta chains kept. All rows with the same CDR3 protein become a single entry with the most common DNA and genes. The sample contains approximately 600,000 distinct CDR3 sequences, around 54% of them found a single time. The ten largest account for 30% to 40% of the sample. The sequenced sample consisted of blood. These receptors were obtained from a man between 60 and 70 years old in good health.

This sequence joins TRBV7-9 and TRBJ1-2; no clear D gene. V lost 2 bases to trimming and J lost 4 bases, with 11 bases between them. The CDR3 is 14 amino acids. Germline CDR1 SEHNR, CDR2 FQNEAQ (reference sequence). This CDR3 reads CASSLFVDGYGYTF. CDR3 coding DNA: TGTGCCAGCAGCTTATTTGTCGATGGCTATGGCTACACCTTC.

The V and J genes are TRBV20-1 and TRBJ2-2, with TRBD2 matching 8 bases. J lost 2 bases, V lost 4 bases, and 3 bases had no gene match. In germline, CDR1 is DFQATT, CDR2 SNEGSKA (reference sequence). The CDR3 length is 14 residues. Here the CDR3 reads CSAISGDNTGELFF. CDR3 sequence (DNA): TGCAGTGCTATTAGCGGGGATAACACCGGGGAGCTGTTTTTT.

The V gene is TRBV20-1, the J gene TRBJ1-1; D remains unclear. The CDR3 covers 14 residues. In germline, CDR1 is DFQATT, CDR2 SNEGSKA (reference sequence). V dropped 1 base and J dropped 4 bases, with 13 bases sitting between them. The DNA of the CDR3 is TGCAGTGCTAGAGTACCCGGGATTGGCACTGAAGCTTTCTTT. Translating it yields CSARVPGIGTEAFF.

The CDR3 region has the DNA TGTGCCAGCAGCCCTAGGCATACAGGTGAAGCTTTCTTT. It specifies CASSPRHTGEAFF. V usage is TRBV7-2 and J usage is TRBJ1-1; maybe TRBD1 (5 bases). Germline assignment: CDR1 SGHTA and CDR2 FQGNSA. The CDR3 runs 13 residues. V was shortened by 5 bases and J by 7 bases, with 14 bases between the two germline ends.

The chain carries TRBV12-3 or TRBV12-4 and TRBJ1-6; TRBD1 is a possible D gene (5 bases). CDR3 length equals 15 residues. V lost 4 bases and J lost 9, with 16 bases in between. CDR3 in amino acids: CASSWGRATGSPLHF. The DNA for the CDR3 is TGTGCCAGCAGTTGGGGGAGGGCGACGGGTTCACCCCTCCACTTT.

In its sample, this clonotype was seen many times. The chain links TRBV3-1 to TRBJ1-2, with 8 positions matching TRBD1. The CDR3 contains 13 residues. Germline assignment: CDR1 LGHDT and CDR2 YNNKEL (reference sequence). The J segment lost 7 bases and the V segment lost 7 bases, leaving 8 bases of the junction unmatched. The CDR3 protein is CASTRTGRGGYTF. For the CDR3, the DNA is TGTGCCAGCACCCGGACAGGGAGGGGTGGCTACACCTTC.

The rearrangement joins TRBV11-2 to TRBJ1-2; maybe TRBD1 (6 bases). The CDR3 extends over 14 amino acids. Germline V gives CDR1 SGHAT, CDR2 FQNNGV. Trimming took off 5 bases at V and 2 bases at J, with 12 bases between the two ends. The CDR3 DNA reads TGTGCCAGCAGCACGGACAGTCCGAACTATGGCTACACCTTC. The encoded protein is CASSTDSPNYGYTF. Filled out from reference TRBV11-2 and TRBJ1-2, the complete variable domain reads EAGVAQSPRYKIIEKRQSVAFWCNPISGHATLYWYQQILGQGPKLLIQFQNNGVVDDSQLPKDRFSAERLKGVDSTLKIQPAKLEDSAVYLCASSTDSPNYGYTFGSGTRLTVV.

CDR3 sequence reads: CASSQWAATSSYNEQFF. CDR3 nucleotide sequence: TGTGCCAGCAGCCAATGGGCAGCGACGAGCTCCTACAATGAGCAGTTCTTC. The chain is built from TRBV3-1 and TRBJ2-1; D gene uncertain. V was pared by 2 bases and J by 0 bases, with 14 bases between. Germline lookup yields CDR1 LGHDT and CDR2 YNNKEL (reference sequence). The CDR3 is made up of 17 amino acids.

The V and J genes are TRBV6-6 and TRBJ2-5; TRBD1 matches at 10 bases. This CDR3 region has 16 residues. Germline V CDR1 and CDR2: MNHNY, SVGAGI (reference sequence). Germline trimming cut 5 bases from V and 4 bases from J; bases unmatched to any gene: 10. CDR3 sequence: CASSHRDRGGAETQYF. DNA of the CDR3: TGTGCCAGCAGTCATCGGGACAGGGGTGGGGCAGAGACCCAGTACTTC.

This clonotype showed up just a few times. The genes are TRBV5-1 and TRBJ2-4; weak D call: TRBD1 (6 bases). The CDR3 consists of 12 residues. From germline, CDR1 is SGHRS and CDR2 YFSETQ. With 3 bases removed from V and 13 bases from J, the gap between germline ends came to 14 bases. The DNA of the CDR3 is TGCGCCAGCAGCTCACAGGGTAACGGGCAGTACTTC. This gives the protein CASSSQGNGQYF.

This rearrangement joins TRBV3-1 to TRBJ2-1; D is uncertain. Germline CDR1 reads LGHDT; CDR2 reads YNNKEL (reference sequence). The CDR3 is made up of 14 amino acids. Trimming removed 3 bases from V and 7 bases from J, with 13 bases in between. The CDR3 sequence: CASSHLRTENEQFF. CDR3 DNA: TGTGCCAGCAGCCACCTTAGAACAGAGAATGAGCAGTTCTTC.

This clonotype was counted only a few times. This chain uses TRBV7-2 with TRBJ2-5, with D possibly being TRBD2 (7 bases). V was trimmed by 1 base and J by 7 bases, leaving 16 bases between them. The CDR3 runs 15 residues. From germline, CDR1 is SGHTA and CDR2 FQGNSA. CDR3 sequence: CASSLEGGGLGTQYF. The CDR3, as DNA: TGTGCCAGCAGCTTAGAGGGGGGGGGCCTCGGGACCCAGTACTTC.

V is TRBV9 and J is TRBJ2-3, with D maybe TRBD1 (5 bases). The CDR3 has 16 amino acids. Trimming took 4 bases from V and 5 from J, leaving 20 bases between them. The V gene's germline CDR1 is SGDLS and CDR2 YYNGEE. In DNA, the CDR3 is TGTGCCAGCAGCCTCCCGTGGGGCAGGGTCGGAGATACGCAGTATTTT. Translated, it gives CASSLPWGRVGDTQYF.

The V gene is TRBV9, the J gene TRBJ2-5, with D perhaps assigned TRBD1 or TRBD2 (6 bases each). The V gene lost 3 bases and the J gene lost 4 bases, with 19 bases spanning the gap. CDR1 SGDLS and CDR2 YYNGEE come from the germline V gene. The CDR3 runs 16 residues. As DNA, the CDR3 is TGTGCCAGCAGCGCAGGAGGGGGGACTGGGCGAGAGACCCAGTACTTC. Amino acid sequence: CASSAGGGTGRETQYF.

This chain's CDR3 is CASSDVGNTEAFF. DNA for the CDR3: TGTGCCAGCAGTGACGTGGGGAACACTGAAGCTTTCTTT. V usage is TRBV6-5 and J usage is TRBJ1-1, with D unclear. The germline V gene has CDR1 MNHEY and CDR2 SVGAGI. The germline V and J ends were trimmed by 5 bases and 1 base, with 8 bases remaining between them. The CDR3 is 13 residues long.

This clonotype appeared a few times. The chain employs TRBV7-9 and TRBJ1-2, with a tentative D call TRBD1 (6 bases). The V and J ends lost 2 bases and 3 bases respectively, with 7 bases between them. CDR1 and CDR2 (germline): SEHNR, FQNEAQ (reference sequence). This CDR3 has 13 residues. In nucleotides, the CDR3 is TGTGCCAGCAGCTTAAGGACAGACTATGGCTACACCTTC. Protein: CASSLRTDYGYTF.

With respect to this clonotype: One end of the junction fails to match germline, which may point to a read error. The CDR3 DNA reads as TGTACCAGCAGCGCCATGGCGGGGAGTGGAGATACGCAGTATTTT. As protein: CTSSAMAGSGDTQYF. The chain uses TRBV9 and TRBJ2-3; possible D gene TRBD2, 6 bases. The CDR3 has 15 residues. The germline V gene has CDR1 SGDLS and CDR2 YYNGEE.

The chain employs TRBV10-3 and TRBJ2-3, with 10 nucleotides matching TRBD2. This CDR3 is 14 amino acids long. With V trimmed by 11 bases and J by 3 bases, 8 bases remained unmatched. Germline lookup yields CDR1 ENHRY and CDR2 SYGVKD. CDR3 amino acids: CAVAGGLRTDTQYF. The CDR3 region has the DNA TGTGCCGTAGCGGGGGGTCTTCGGACAGATACGCAGTATTTT.

This rearrangement joins TRBV20-1 to TRBJ2-7, with 7 bases identical to TRBD1. CDR1 and CDR2 from the germline V gene are DFQATT and SNEGSKA (reference sequence). The CDR3 is 16 amino acids. The V segment lost 0 bases and the J segment 1 base; nucleotides outside the gene matches: 9. The CDR3 is CSARDSGQGVSYEQYF. CDR3 nucleotides: TGCAGTGCTAGAGATTCTGGGCAGGGGGTTTCCTACGAGCAGTACTTC.

This chain joins TRBV7-2 and TRBJ2-1; TRBD1 is a possible D gene (6 bases). Germline V CDR1 and CDR2: SGHTA, FQGNSA. V dropped 0 bases and J dropped 2 bases, with 8 bases sitting between them. This CDR3 region has 15 residues. The CDR3 region is CASSLAGTTYNEQFF. CDR3 DNA sequence: TGTGCCAGCAGCTTAGCCGGGACAACCTACAATGAGCAGTTCTTC.

CDR3 coding DNA: TGTGCCAGCACCGCGTGGGTCCGGGGGGCCCTCCACTTT. Translating gives CASTAWVRGALHF. This chain links TRBV6-2 or TRBV6-3 with TRBJ1-6; weak D call: TRBD1 (5 bases). CDR1 is MNHEY, CDR2 SVGEGT, per germline. CDR3 size: 13 residues. The ends were cut back, 7 bases at V and 14 bases at J, with 18 bases in the middle.

There are a few counts of this clonotype. The CDR3 spells CASSTPGRDGVYNEQFF. The CDR3 nucleotides read TGTGCCAGCAGCACCCCGGGGCGGGACGGGGTCTACAATGAGCAGTTCTTC. The rearrangement uses TRBV6-2 or TRBV6-3 and TRBJ2-1; possibly TRBD2 for D (6 bases). CDR1 is MNHEY, CDR2 SVGEGT, per germline. The V gene lost 6 bases and the J gene lost 3 bases, with 21 bases spanning the gap. The CDR3 covers 17 residues.

This chain joins TRBV4-3 and TRBJ2-1; D is perhaps TRBD2 (5 bases). The CDR3 totals 14 residues. V dropped 0 bases and J dropped 8 bases, with 11 bases sitting between them. The germline V gene has CDR1 LGHNA and CDR2 YSLEER. For the CDR3, the DNA is TGCGCCAGCAGCCAAGACCTAGCTACCGATGAGCAGTTCTTC. This encodes CASSQDLATDEQFF.

V and J are TRBV5-1 and TRBJ1-4; TRBD1 matches 8 bases. Per germline, CDR1 SGHRS and CDR2 YFSETQ. Losses at the gene ends were 5 bases for V and 7 bases for J; bases not matched to a gene: 7. This CDR3 region has 14 residues. The chain's CDR3 is CASRTGERSEKLFF. For the CDR3, the DNA is TGCGCCAGCAGGACAGGGGAGAGGAGTGAAAAACTGTTTTTT.

This clonotype was seen a single time. The CDR3 is CASSQRSMANEKLFF. The CDR3 DNA follows: TGCGCCAGCAGCCAAAGGTCCATGGCTAATGAAAAACTGTTTTTT. This sequence joins TRBV4-1 and TRBJ1-4; D not certain. The CDR3 totals 15 residues. V lost 2 bases, J lost 3 bases, and 10 bases lay in between. Germline V gene lookup returns CDR1 MGHRA and CDR2 YSYEKL.

CDR3 in amino acids: CASSELGGTEVNEKLFF. CDR3 coding DNA: TGTGCCAGCAGTGAATTAGGGGGTACGGAGGTTAATGAAAAACTGTTTTTT. The J gene is TRBJ1-4, the V gene TRBV25-1, with D possibly TRBD1 on 6 matching bases. The CDR3 has 17 residues. With 1 base removed from V and 4 bases from J, the gap between germline ends came to 16 bases. In germline, CDR1 is MGHDK, CDR2 SYGVNS.

This rearrangement joins TRBV7-2 to TRBJ1-1; perhaps TRBD1 as D (5 bases). From germline, CDR1 is SGHTA and CDR2 FQGNSA. The CDR3 runs 14 residues. The ends were cut back, 1 base at V and 6 bases at J, with 12 bases in the middle. CDR3 region: CASSLDRGSAEAFF. The CDR3 nucleotides read TGTGCCAGCAGCTTAGATAGGGGTAGCGCTGAAGCTTTCTTT. Complete variable domain (other parts from reference TRBV7-2 and TRBJ1-1): GAGVSQSPSNKVTEKGKDVELRCDPISGHTALYWYRQSLGQGLEFLIYFQGNSAPDKSGLPSDRFSAERTGGSVSTLTIQRTQQEDSAVYLCASSLDRGSAEAFFGQGTRLTVV.

A few counts support this clonotype. The chain employs TRBV3-1 and TRBJ2-7; D perhaps matches TRBD2 (5 bases). This CDR3 has 15 residues. Germline values: CDR1 LGHDT, CDR2 YNNKEL (reference sequence). V dropped 4 bases and J dropped 0 bases, with 13 bases sitting between them. The CDR3 is CASSLGWSGSYEQYF. CDR3 bases: TGTGCCAGCAGCCTTGGATGGAGCGGCTCCTACGAGCAGTACTTC.